The clone carrying this TCR beta chain was detected a few times. The source of the sample is a study of T cell changes during pregnancy in multiple sclerosis. TCRdb's copy holds only in-frame clones and misses some; the assay was immunoSEQ multiplex PCR. The sample yields over 8,000 clones, about 90% seen once. Per germline, CDR1 SGHDT and CDR2 YYEEEE. Trimming pared 2 bases from V and 0 bases from J, leaving 5 bases between. CDR3 size: 14 residues. This TCR was recovered from a female donor in good health, enrolled as a control in a pregnancy study. The sequencing used CD8+ T cells from peripheral blood mononuclear cells, collected in the first trimester of pregnancy. This rearrangement joins TRBV5-6 to TRBJ1-4; D gene uncertain. As DNA, the CDR3 is TGTGCCAGCAGCTTCGTAGCAACTAATGAAAAACTGTTTTTT. It yields the protein CASSFVATNEKLFF.